The clone carrying this TCR beta chain was seen more than once but under ten times. What it recognizes is unknown. The CDR3 has 13 amino acids. Germline CDR1 is LGHDT and CDR2 is YNNKEL (reference sequence). V gave up 4 bases and J gave up 7 bases; unmatched junction bases: 7. The data were obtained in a study of T cell responses to AZD1222 COVID-19 vaccine. On the study more broadly: Researchers grouped second doses given at about 4 or about 12 weeks into one pool.

Assay used: immunoSEQ multiplex PCR; TCRdb lists only in-frame clones, some missing. The table includes 77,000 or so clones, 75% to 90% detected once. Study-wide results and limits: Sampled repertoires all dated from after the peak T cell response. Vaccine-related CD4 TCRs covered spike, predominating at 160-218 and 743-854.

The sample in question was peripheral blood, obtained on day 0 of AZD1222 vaccination. The J gene is TRBJ2-7, the V gene TRBV3-1 (or the pseudogene TRBV3-2); 7 bases align to TRBD1. The clonotype comes from an adult in good health. The CDR3 DNA reads TGTGCCAGCAGCCTAAAGGGGGCTTGGGAGCAGTACTTC. Protein sequence: CASSLKGAWEQYF.